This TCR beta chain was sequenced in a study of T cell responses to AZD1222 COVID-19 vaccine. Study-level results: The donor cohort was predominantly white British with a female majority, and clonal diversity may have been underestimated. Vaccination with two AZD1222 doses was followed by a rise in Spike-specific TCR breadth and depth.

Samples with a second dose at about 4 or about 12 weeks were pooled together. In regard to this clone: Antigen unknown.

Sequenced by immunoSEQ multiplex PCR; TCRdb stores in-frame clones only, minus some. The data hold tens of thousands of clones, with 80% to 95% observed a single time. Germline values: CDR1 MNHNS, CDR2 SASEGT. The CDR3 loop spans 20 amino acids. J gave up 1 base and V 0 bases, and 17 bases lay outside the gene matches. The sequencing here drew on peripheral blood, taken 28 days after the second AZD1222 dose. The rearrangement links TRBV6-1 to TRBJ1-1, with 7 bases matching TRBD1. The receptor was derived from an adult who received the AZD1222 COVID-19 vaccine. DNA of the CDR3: TGTGCCAGCAGTGAAGCTAGGGACAGAATCGGATTCGAAGGGAACACTGAAGCTTTCTTT. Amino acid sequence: CASSEARDRIGFEGNTEAFF.